One and the same sample provided the 28 T cell receptor beta chains below, sequenced in a study of PD-L1 blockade in urothelial cancer. Only in-frame clones appear in the TCRdb table, and some are missing; sequencing was by immunoSEQ multiplex PCR. The data show around 57,000 clones, about 81% seen once. Specified time point: pretreatment peripheral blood. Specimen: PBMCs, collected around atezolizumab (anti-PD-L1) treatment. The receptor set was obtained from a man between 65 and 85 years old with urothelial cancer.

The rearrangement joins TRBV18 to TRBJ2-7, with 7 bases matching TRBD1. This CDR3 region has 14 residues. V was clipped by 6 bases and J by 4 bases; unmatched bases: 9. The germline CDR1 and CDR2 sequences are KGHSH and LQKENI. CDR3 loop: CASSQGQPKYEQYF. The CDR3, as DNA: TGTGCCAGCTCGCAGGGACAGCCAAAGTACGAGCAGTACTTC.

The chain combines TRBV19 with TRBJ2-5, with 9 bases fitting TRBD2. This CDR3 region has 16 residues. V trimming: 10 bases; J trimming: 7 bases; junction bases outside the gene matches: 19. Germline CDR1 reads LNHDA; CDR2 reads SQIVND (reference sequence). In nucleotides, the CDR3 is TGTGCCACCAAAAAGGGGGTGGCGGGAGGGCCGGGGACCCAGTACTTC. Its translation: CATKKGVAGGPGTQYF.

This chain links TRBV5-1 with TRBJ2-5, with unresolved D. The germline V gene encodes CDR1 SGHRS and CDR2 YFSETQ. The V end lost 0 bases, the J end lost 0 bases, and 6 bases lay between the germline ends. This CDR3 is 14 amino acids long. The CDR3 reads CASSLGQYQETQYF. In DNA, the CDR3 is TGCGCCAGCAGCTTGGGACAATACCAAGAGACCCAGTACTTC.

The chain is built from TRBV5-1 and TRBJ2-1; possibly TRBD2 for D (5 bases). Germline CDR1 SGHRS, CDR2 YFSETQ. Between the trimmed V and J ends, which lost 6 bases and 3 bases, there was a span of 16 bases. CDR3 size: 15 residues. The CDR3 DNA reads TGCGCCAGCATGCTTGGAGGAGACGGCTACAATGAGCAGTTCTTC. Protein product: CASMLGGDGYNEQFF.

J is TRBJ2-7 and V is TRBV5-1, with 7 positions matching TRBD1. The V segment lost 3 bases and the J segment 1 base; nucleotides outside the gene matches: 10. The germline V gene encodes CDR1 SGHRS and CDR2 YFSETQ. This CDR3 contains 16 residues. Here the CDR3 DNA reads TGCGCCAGCAGCTCTCAAACCGGGACAGAGTCCTACGAGCAGTACTTC. Translating gives CASSSQTGTESYEQYF.

The chain combines TRBV19 with TRBJ2-3, with 8 bases lining up with TRBD2. Germline loops: CDR1 LNHDA, CDR2 SQIVND (reference sequence). The trim removed 5 bases at V and 3 bases at J, leaving 10 bases unmatched. This CDR3 spans 16 amino acids. The CDR3, as DNA: TGTGCCAGTAGTGGAGGCGGGAGGACAACGACAGATACGCAGTATTTT. Translated, it gives CASSGGGRTTTDTQYF.

The gene calls are TRBV4-2 and TRBJ1-4; 8 bases match TRBD1. The CDR3 extends over 16 amino acids. V was pared by 0 bases and J by 7 bases, with 7 bases of the junction left unmatched. Per the germline V gene, CDR1 is LGHNA and CDR2 is YNFKEQ. The CDR3 region has the DNA TGTGCCAGCAGCCAAGATGGGACAGGACGGGCTGAAAAACTGTTTTTT. This sequence encodes CASSQDGTGRAEKLFF.

This chain uses TRBV7-8 with TRBJ1-1; D perhaps matches TRBD1 (5 bases). CDR3 length: 17 amino acids. The germline gives CDR1 SGHVS, CDR2 FQNEAQ. The V end was cut by 5 bases, the J end by 0 bases, with 19 bases between. In nucleotides, the CDR3 is TGTGCCAGCAGCCTCTGGGGCACCTCGGGTATGAACACTGAAGCTTTCTTT. Residues: CASSLWGTSGMNTEAFF.

The chain recombines TRBV6-5 with TRBJ2-7; possible D gene TRBD1, 5 bases. The CDR3 contains 13 residues. Per the germline V gene, CDR1 is MNHEY and CDR2 is SVGAGI. V shed 6 bases and J shed 0 bases, with 9 bases lying between them. CDR3 coding DNA: TGTGCCAGCAGCTACAGGAGCTCCTACGAGCAGTACTTC. This gives the protein CASSYRSSYEQYF.

The rearrangement links TRBV27 to TRBJ1-2; perhaps TRBD1 as D (5 bases). Germline CDR1 MNHEY, CDR2 SMNVEV (reference sequence). The CDR3 has 12 amino acids. V was trimmed by 2 bases and J by 6 bases, leaving 7 bases between them. The CDR3 DNA reads TGTGCCAGCAGTTTACAAGGGGATGGCTACACCTTC. Protein: CASSLQGDGYTF.

The chain uses TRBV14 and TRBJ2-1; the D is unclear. The CDR3 runs 14 residues. CDR1 and CDR2 from the germline V gene are SGHDN and FVKESK. V lost 5 bases to trimming and J lost 5 bases, with 13 bases between them. CDR3 DNA sequence: TGTGCCAGCAGCATGCTAGGATCGAACAATGAGCAGTTCTTC. Encoded protein: CASSMLGSNNEQFF.

This sequence joins TRBV5-1 and TRBJ1-1; 9 bases agree with TRBD1. The germline V gene has CDR1 SGHRS and CDR2 YFSETQ. J gave up 4 bases and V 4 bases, and 8 bases lay outside the gene matches. This CDR3 is 15 amino acids long. CDR3 sequence reads: CASSAGQGFRTEAFF. In DNA, the CDR3 is TGCGCCAGCAGCGCGGGACAGGGTTTTCGCACTGAAGCTTTCTTT.

The J gene is TRBJ1-2, the V gene TRBV30, with 8 bases that match TRBD1. The V gene's germline CDR1 is GTSNPN and CDR2 SVGIG (reference sequence). The CDR3 extends over 14 amino acids. V shed 0 bases and J 5 bases; nucleotides not matched to a gene: 5. CDR3 in amino acids: CAWSVRRGLYGYTF. DNA of the CDR3: TGTGCCTGGAGTGTACGCAGGGGGCTTTATGGCTACACCTTC.

V and J are TRBV7-9 and TRBJ2-7; the D is unclear. The CDR3 covers 12 residues. The V gene lost 5 bases and the J gene lost 3 bases, with 8 bases spanning the gap. CDR1 SEHNR and CDR2 FQNEAQ come from the germline V gene (reference sequence). The DNA of the CDR3 is TGTGCCAGCAGCATCTTTAACTACGAGCAGTACTTC. Protein: CASSIFNYEQYF.

The chain employs TRBV5-1 and TRBJ1-3, with D uncertain. The CDR3 runs 13 residues. Germline-derived CDR1 and CDR2 are SGHRS and YFSETQ. The V end was cut by 1 base, the J end by 5 bases, with 7 bases between. CDR3 region: CASSLNGRNTIYF. CDR3 sequence (DNA): TGCGCCAGCAGCTTGAACGGGAGAAACACCATATATTTT.

The V and J genes are TRBV11-2 and TRBJ2-1, with 7 bases matching TRBD2. CDR3 length equals 12 residues. The V segment lost 4 bases and the J segment 10 bases; nucleotides outside the gene matches: 4. Germline lookup yields CDR1 SGHAT and CDR2 FQNNGV. CDR3: CASSWGGEEQFF. For the CDR3, the DNA is TGTGCCAGCAGCTGGGGGGGGGAGGAGCAGTTCTTC.

The chain uses TRBV5-1 and TRBJ2-1; D ambiguous. The CDR3 contains 17 residues. Germline-derived CDR1 and CDR2 are SGHRS and YFSETQ. The V gene lost 0 bases and the J gene lost 0 bases, with 13 bases spanning the gap. The DNA of the CDR3 is TGCGCCAGCAGCTTGGGTTGGCCAGTAAGCTCCTACAATGAGCAGTTCTTC. This gives the protein CASSLGWPVSSYNEQFF.

The V call is TRBV2, the J call TRBJ1-5; TRBD1 agrees at 9 bases. The ends lost 6 bases at V and 3 bases at J; junction bases unmatched: 9. The germline CDR1 and CDR2 sequences are SNHLY and FYNNEI. The CDR3 consists of 16 residues. The CDR3 DNA sequence: TGTGCCAGCAGCCAATTCGGGACAGGGAACAATCAGCCCCAGCATTTT. As protein: CASSQFGTGNNQPQHF.

This clone was counted a few times. The rearrangement uses TRBV11-2 and TRBJ1-4; unclear D gene. CDR1 and CDR2 (germline): SGHAT, FQNNGV. V was trimmed by 1 base and J by 5 bases, leaving 17 bases between them. This CDR3 spans 17 amino acids. CDR3 DNA sequence: TGTGCCAGCAGCTTAGTAGGGAGCGTTCTGGTAAATGAAAAACTGTTTTTT. Translated, it gives CASSLVGSVLVNEKLFF.

The chain has TRBV7-2 and TRBJ2-3, with 9 bases that match TRBD2. The CDR3 totals 16 residues. Germline V gives CDR1 SGHTA, CDR2 FQGNSA. With 1 base clipped from V and 6 bases from J, the junction kept 8 bases outside the gene matches. CDR3 sequence: CASSLGLADLGDTQYF. The CDR3, as DNA: TGTGCCAGCAGCTTAGGACTAGCGGACTTGGGGGATACGCAGTATTTT. Full variable domain (rest looked up from reference TRBV7-2 and TRBJ2-3): GAGVSQSPSNKVTEKGKDVELRCDPISGHTALYWYRQSLGQGLEFLIYFQGNSAPDKSGLPSDRFSAERTGGSVSTLTIQRTQQEDSAVYLCASSLGLADLGDTQYFGPGTRLTVL.

The CDR3 DNA sequence: TGCAGCGTTGAGGACAGGGGGTACACCGGGGAGCTGTTTTTT. It translates to CSVEDRGYTGELFF. The chain combines TRBV29-1 with TRBJ2-2; TRBD1 matches at 10 bases. Germline V gene data show CDR1 as SQVTM and CDR2 as ANQGSEA. The V segment lost 3 bases and the J segment 3 bases; nucleotides outside the gene matches: 1. The CDR3 consists of 14 residues.

CDR3 bases: TGTGCCAGCAGTCCAAGGTCGGGGAGCTTGGATGAGCAGTTCTTC. It yields the protein CASSPRSGSLDEQFF. The V call is TRBV27, the J call TRBJ2-1; TRBD2 might be the D (5 bases). V was pared by 5 bases and J by 8 bases, with 19 bases between. The CDR3 spans 15 residues. Germline-derived CDR1 and CDR2 are MNHEY and SMNVEV (reference sequence).

This rearrangement joins TRBV11-3 to TRBJ2-1; TRBD2 agrees at 7 bases. The ends lost 5 bases at V and 8 bases at J; junction bases unmatched: 12. Looked up from germline, CDR1 is SGHNT and CDR2 is YENEEA. The CDR3 is 15 residues long. CDR3 nucleotides: TGTGCCAGCAGCCCTTGGCTAGCGGCCGTGGATGAGCAGTTCTTC. Protein: CASSPWLAAVDEQFF.

This rearrangement joins TRBV7-2 to TRBJ2-2; TRBD2 agrees at 9 bases. This CDR3 region has 15 residues. CDR1 and CDR2 (germline): SGHTA, FQGNSA. V shed 2 bases, J shed 5 bases, and the junction held 3 bases outside the gene matches. The chain's CDR3 is CASSLLAGLTGELFF. The CDR3 DNA reads as TGTGCCAGCAGCTTACTAGCGGGATTAACCGGGGAGCTGTTTTTT.

The V and J genes are TRBV27 and TRBJ2-2; D may be TRBD1 (6 bases). The germline gives CDR1 MNHEY, CDR2 SMNVEV (reference sequence). CDR3 length equals 15 residues. Trimming pared 5 bases from V and 4 bases from J, leaving 14 bases between. The CDR3 sequence is CASSPRDKLTGELFF. CDR3 bases: TGTGCCAGCAGTCCCCGGGACAAACTCACCGGGGAGCTGTTTTTT.

The J gene is TRBJ2-7, the V gene TRBV11-2; 8 positions agree with TRBD2. This CDR3 is built from 16 residues. With 5 bases clipped from V and 3 bases from J, the junction kept 12 bases outside the gene matches. In germline, CDR1 is SGHAT, CDR2 FQNNGV. The DNA of the CDR3 is TGTGCCAGCAGCCAACCCGGGGGGGGACCGCTCTACGAGCAGTACTTC. Amino acids: CASSQPGGGPLYEQYF.

The gene calls are TRBV5-5 and TRBJ1-5; 8 bases fit TRBD1. V gave up 3 bases and J gave up 5 bases; unmatched junction bases: 7. Germline V gene data show CDR1 as SGHKS and CDR2 as YYEKEE (reference sequence). The CDR3 is 15 residues long. CDR3 coding DNA: TGTGCCAGCAGCTCTTACGGGACAGGTGATCAGCCCCAGCATTTT. It codes for CASSSYGTGDQPQHF.

This clone was seen a single time. The chain employs TRBV7-2 and TRBJ2-1; 7 nucleotides line up with TRBD1. The V gene end was trimmed by 6 bases and the J gene end by 2 bases; junction bases not matched to a gene: 7. The germline V gene encodes CDR1 SGHTA and CDR2 FQGNSA. The CDR3 contains 15 residues. In DNA form, the CDR3 reads TGTGCCAGCAGAGATAGAGGGGGCGCCTACAATGAGCAGTTCTTC. It translates to CASRDRGGAYNEQFF.